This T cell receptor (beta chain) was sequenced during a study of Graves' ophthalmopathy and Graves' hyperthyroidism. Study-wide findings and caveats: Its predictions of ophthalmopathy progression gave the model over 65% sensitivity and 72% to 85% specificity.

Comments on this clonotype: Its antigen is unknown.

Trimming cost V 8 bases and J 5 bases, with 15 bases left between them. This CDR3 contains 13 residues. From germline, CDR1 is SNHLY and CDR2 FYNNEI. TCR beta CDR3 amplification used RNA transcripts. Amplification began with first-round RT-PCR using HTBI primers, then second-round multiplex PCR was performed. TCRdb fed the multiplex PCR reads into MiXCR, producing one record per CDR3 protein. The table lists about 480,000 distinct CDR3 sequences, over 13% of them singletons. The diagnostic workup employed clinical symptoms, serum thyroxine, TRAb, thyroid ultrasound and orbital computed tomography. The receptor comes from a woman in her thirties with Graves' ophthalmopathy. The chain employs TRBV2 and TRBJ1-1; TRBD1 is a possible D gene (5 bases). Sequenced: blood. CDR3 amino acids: CASDLGGSTEAFF. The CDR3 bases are TGTGCCAGCGACCTGGGGGGGAGTACTGAAGCTTTCTTT.